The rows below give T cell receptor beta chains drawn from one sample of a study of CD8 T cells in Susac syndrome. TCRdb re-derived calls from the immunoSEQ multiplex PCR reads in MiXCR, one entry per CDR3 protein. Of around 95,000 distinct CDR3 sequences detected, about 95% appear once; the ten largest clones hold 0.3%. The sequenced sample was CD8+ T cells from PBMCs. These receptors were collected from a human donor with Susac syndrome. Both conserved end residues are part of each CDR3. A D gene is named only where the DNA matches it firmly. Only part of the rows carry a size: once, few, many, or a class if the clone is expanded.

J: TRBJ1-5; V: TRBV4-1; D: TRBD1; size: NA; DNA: TGCGCCAGCAGCCAACAAACGACAGGGATGGGCCAGCCCCAGCATTTT; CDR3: CASSQQTTGMGQPQHF
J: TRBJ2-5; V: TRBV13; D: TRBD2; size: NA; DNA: TGTGCCAGCAGCACCGCAAGCGGGGGGGAGGAGACCCAGTACTTC; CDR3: CASSTASGGEETQYF
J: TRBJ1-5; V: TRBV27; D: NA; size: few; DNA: TGTGCCAGCAGACCCGGAGGGGTGTCCAATCAGCCCCAGCATTTT; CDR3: CASRPGGVSNQPQHF
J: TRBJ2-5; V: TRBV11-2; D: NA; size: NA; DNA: TGTGCCAGCAGCTTAGTGGGCCGAGAGACCCAGTACTTC; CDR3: CASSLVGRETQYF
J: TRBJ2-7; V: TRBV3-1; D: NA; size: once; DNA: TGTGCCAGCAGCTCCCGGACTGGCCTTGCCTACGAGCAGTACTTC; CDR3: CASSSRTGLAYEQYF
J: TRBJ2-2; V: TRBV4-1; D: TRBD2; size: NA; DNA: TGCGCCAGCAGAAGACTAGCGGCGAACACCGGGGAGCTGTTTTTT; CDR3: CASRRLAANTGELFF
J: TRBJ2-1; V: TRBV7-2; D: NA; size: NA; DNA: TGTGCCAGCAGCTTAGCCTATGAGCAGTTCTTC; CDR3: CASSLAYEQFF
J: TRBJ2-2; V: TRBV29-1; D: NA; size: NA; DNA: TGCAGCGTTGAAGGGGGAGGAACCGGGGAGCTGTTTTTT; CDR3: CSVEGGGTGELFF
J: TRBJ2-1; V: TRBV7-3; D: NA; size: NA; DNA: TGTGCCAGCAGCCCGGACGCCTCCTACAATGAGCAGTTCTTC; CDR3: CASSPDASYNEQFF
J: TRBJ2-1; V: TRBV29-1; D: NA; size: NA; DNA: TGCAGCGTTGGGGGGGCCTCAAGCTCCTACAATGAGCAGTTCTTC; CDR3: CSVGGASSSYNEQFF
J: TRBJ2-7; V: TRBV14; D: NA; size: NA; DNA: TGTGCCAGCTCGGCTAAACTCGCAAGCTCCTACGAGCAGTACTTC; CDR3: CASSAKLASSYEQYF
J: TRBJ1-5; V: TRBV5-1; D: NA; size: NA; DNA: TGCGCCAGCAGCTTGGAGGACGCTCTTAATCAGCCCCAGCATTTT; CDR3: CASSLEDALNQPQHF
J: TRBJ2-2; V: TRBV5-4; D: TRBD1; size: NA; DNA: TGTGCCAGCAGCCTGGGACAGCACACCGGGGAGCTGTTTTTT; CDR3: CASSLGQHTGELFF
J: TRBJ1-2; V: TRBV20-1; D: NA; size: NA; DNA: TGCAGTGCTAACACAGACAGACCTAACTATGGCTACACCTTC; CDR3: CSANTDRPNYGYTF
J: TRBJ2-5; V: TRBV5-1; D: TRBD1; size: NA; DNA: TGCGCCAGCAGCAACACACAGGGGTCCGAGACCCAGTACTTC; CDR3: CASSNTQGSETQYF
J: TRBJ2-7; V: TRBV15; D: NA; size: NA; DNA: TGTGCCACCAGCAGAATTCCCGGAGGAGCGGATTACGAGCAGTACTTC; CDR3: CATSRIPGGADYEQYF
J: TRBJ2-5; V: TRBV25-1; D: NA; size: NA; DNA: TGTGCCAGCAGTGGCGCGGGGGGCAGGGGGTACCAAGAGACCCAGTACTTC; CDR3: CASSGAGGRGYQETQYF
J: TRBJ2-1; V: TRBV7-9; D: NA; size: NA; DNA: TGTGCCACCGGCTATTCCTCCTACAATGAGCAGTTCTTC; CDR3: CATGYSSYNEQFF
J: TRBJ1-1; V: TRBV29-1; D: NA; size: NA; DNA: TGCAGCGTTGACCGGGCACCGAACACTGAAGCTTTCTTT; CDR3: CSVDRAPNTEAFF
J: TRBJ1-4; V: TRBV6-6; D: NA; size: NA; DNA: TGTGCCAGCAGTCTCCCCGGACAAGGTGAAAAACTGTTTTTT; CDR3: CASSLPGQGEKLFF
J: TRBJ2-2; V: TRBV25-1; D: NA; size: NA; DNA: TGTGCCGTCACCCCCCGCACCGGGGAGCTGTTTTTT; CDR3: CAVTPRTGELFF
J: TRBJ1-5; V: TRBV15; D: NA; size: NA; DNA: TGTGCCACCGCGACTCACACGAATCAGCCCCAGCATTTT; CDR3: CATATHTNQPQHF
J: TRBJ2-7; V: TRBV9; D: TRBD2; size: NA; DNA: TGTGCCAGCAGCGTAGCGGCGGGGGCCTACGAGCAGTACTTC; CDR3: CASSVAAGAYEQYF
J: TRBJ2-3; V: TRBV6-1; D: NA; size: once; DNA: TGTGCCAGCAGTCGGGAAGGAGCAGATACGCAGTATTTT; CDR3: CASSREGADTQYF
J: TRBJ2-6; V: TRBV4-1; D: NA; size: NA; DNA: TGCGCCAGCAGCCTTCAGGCCGTGGGGGTCGGCTCTGGGGCCAACGTCCTGACTTTC; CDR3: CASSLQAVGVGSGANVLTF
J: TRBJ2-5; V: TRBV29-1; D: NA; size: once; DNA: TGCAGCCTGATAGTAGCAGGAGGTCCAGAGACCCAGTACTTC; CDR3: CSLIVAGGPETQYF
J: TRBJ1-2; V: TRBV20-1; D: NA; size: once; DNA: TGCAGTGCTAGAGGACCCGAAAATGGCTACACCTTC; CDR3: CSARGPENGYTF
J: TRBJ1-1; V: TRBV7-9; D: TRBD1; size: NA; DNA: TGTGCCAGCAGCCCCAAGGGGGACAGGGGGCATTACACTGAAGCTTTCTTT; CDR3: CASSPKGDRGHYTEAFF
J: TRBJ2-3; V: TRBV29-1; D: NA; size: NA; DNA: TGCAGCGTTGTACTCGAGCCAGATACGCAGTATTTT; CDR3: CSVVLEPDTQYF
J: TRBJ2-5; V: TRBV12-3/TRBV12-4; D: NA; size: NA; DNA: TGTGCCAGCAGTTTTACAGAAGAGACCCAGTACTTC; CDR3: CASSFTEETQYF
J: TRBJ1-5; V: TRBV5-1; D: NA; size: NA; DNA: TGCGCCAGCAGCCCAACAGGGAGTAGCGGTCAGCCCCAGCATTTT; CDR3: CASSPTGSSGQPQHF
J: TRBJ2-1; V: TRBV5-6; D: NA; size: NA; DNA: TGTGCCAGCAGCGCTAACCAGTGGGTCTACAATGAGCAGTTCTTC; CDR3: CASSANQWVYNEQFF
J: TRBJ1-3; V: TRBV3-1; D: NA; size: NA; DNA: TGTGCCAGCAGCCAAGTGTCAGGGGCCGGAAACACCATATATTTT; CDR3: CASSQVSGAGNTIYF
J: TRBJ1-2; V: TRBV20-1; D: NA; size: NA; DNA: TGCAGTGCTAGAGATCGCAGGGCCCGCTATGGCTACACCTTC; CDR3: CSARDRRARYGYTF
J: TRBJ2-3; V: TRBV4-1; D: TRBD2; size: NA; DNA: TGCGCCAGCAGCCAAGATAGCGGGGCCACAGATACGCAGTATTTT; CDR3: CASSQDSGATDTQYF